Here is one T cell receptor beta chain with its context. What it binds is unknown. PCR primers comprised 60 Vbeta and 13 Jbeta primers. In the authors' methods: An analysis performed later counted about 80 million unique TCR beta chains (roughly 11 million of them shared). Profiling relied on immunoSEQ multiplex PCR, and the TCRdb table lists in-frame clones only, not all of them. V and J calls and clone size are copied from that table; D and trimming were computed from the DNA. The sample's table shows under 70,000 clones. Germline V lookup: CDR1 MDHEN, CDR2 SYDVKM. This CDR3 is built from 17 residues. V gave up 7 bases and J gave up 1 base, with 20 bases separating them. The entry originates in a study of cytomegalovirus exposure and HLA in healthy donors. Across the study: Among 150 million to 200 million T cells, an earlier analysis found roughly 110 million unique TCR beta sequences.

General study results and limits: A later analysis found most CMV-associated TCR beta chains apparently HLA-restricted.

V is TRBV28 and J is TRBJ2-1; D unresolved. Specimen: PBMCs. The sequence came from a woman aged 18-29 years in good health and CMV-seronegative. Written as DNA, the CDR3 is TGTGCCAGCATTTCCCCCGGCCTGGCGGCTTCCTACAATGAGCAGTTCTTC. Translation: CASISPGLAASYNEQFF. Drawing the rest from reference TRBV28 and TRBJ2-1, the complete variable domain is DVKVTQSSRYLVKRTGEKVFLECVQDMDHENMFWYRQDPGLGLRLIYFSYDVKMKEKGDIPEGYSVSREKKERFSLILESASTNQTSMYLCASISPGLAASYNEQFFGPGTRLTVL.